Listed here are 2 T cell receptor beta chains from one sample, sequenced in a study of beta chain features in type 1 diabetes. Expressed TCRB transcripts got sequenced, as all isolated RNA was reverse transcribed. Generated by immunoSEQ multiplex PCR, the TCRdb table keeps only in-frame clones and is missing some. Of hundreds of thousands of clones listed, about 16% are singletons. Sequenced material: naive CD4+ T cells from blood. These receptors all stem from a young man in good health.

This clone came up a few times. The chain uses TRBV18 and TRBJ2-3; D tentatively reads TRBD1 or TRBD2 (6 bases each). Trimming left V 2 bases short and J 7 bases short, with 19 bases between. Germline V CDR1 and CDR2: KGHSH, LQKENI. The CDR3 sequence is 16 residues long. The CDR3 DNA reads as TGTGCCAGCTCACCAACAGGGACTGGTTCGGTAAATACGCAGTATTTT. It is translated as CASSPTGTGSVNTQYF.

The V gene is TRBV29-1, the J gene TRBJ1-2; no clear D. Trimming cost V 0 bases and J 4 bases, with 6 bases left between them. Germline values: CDR1 SQVTM, CDR2 ANQGSEA. This CDR3 is built from 12 residues. CDR3 residues: CSVEDRGYGYTF. CDR3 coding DNA: TGCAGCGTTGAAGACCGGGGCTATGGCTACACCTTC.